This T cell receptor (beta chain) was observed in a study of blood T cell repertoires in COVID-19. Study overall: Sample material is recorded as cDNA or gDNA derived from T cells, B-cell-depleted T cells, or PBMCs.

In the original analysis: The authors estimated nucleated cell counts from reference gene primer amplification. The table came from immunoSEQ multiplex PCR; TCRdb's copy has only in-frame clones and leaves some out. From that table come the V and J calls and clone size; the DNA was used to work out D and trimming. The table records hundreds of thousands of clones, 85% to 90% of them present only once. V lost 9 bases to trimming and J lost 1 base, with 9 bases between them. There are 13 residues in the CDR3. Germline V lookup: CDR1 KGHDR, CDR2 SFDVKD. What was sequenced was peripheral blood. This receptor was identified in a woman in her 70s with COVID-19, enrolled during active disease. The V and J genes are TRBV24-1 and TRBJ1-5; tentative D call: TRBD1 (6 bases). This CDR3 reads CATEGGSNQPQHF. In nucleotides, the CDR3 is TGTGCCACCGAGGGGGGGAGCAATCAGCCCCAGCATTTT.